A selection of T cell receptor beta chains follows, all from one sample in a study of blood T cell repertoires in COVID-19. Using immunoSEQ multiplex PCR, the repertoire was profiled, and TCRdb retains in-frame clones only, with some absent. Counted here are some 150,000 clones, around 79% occurring once; the ten biggest clones make up roughly 5.1%. Sequencing input: peripheral blood. The receptors originated from a woman in her seventies with COVID-19, enrolled during active disease. Both conserved end residues are part of each CDR3. The D gene is left open where the match is weak. Expanded clones get a size class; other rows say once, few or many, or leave the size out.

V gene,CDR3 length,clone size,D gene,J gene,CDR3 DNA,CDR3 protein
TRBV5-5,15,NA,NA,TRBJ1-3,TGTGCCAGCAGCTTGGAGTTCGGCTCTGGAAACACCATATATTTT,CASSLEFGSGNTIYF
TRBV5-6,13,NA,NA,TRBJ1-1,TGTGCCAGCAGCTCAAGGGGGGGCACTGAAGCTTTCTTT,CASSSRGGTEAFF
TRBV5-1,15,NA,TRBD2,TRBJ2-1,TGCGCCAGCAGGGAGAATGGAGCGGGGACCGTGGGGCAGTTCTTC,CASRENGAGTVGQFF
TRBV28,19,few,NA,TRBJ1-6,TGTGCCAGCAGTCCACGTACAGGGAAAAACTTTGACTATAATTCACCCCTCCACTTT,CASSPRTGKNFDYNSPLHF
TRBV5-1,14,NA,NA,TRBJ2-2,TGCGCCAGCAGGGACTCCTCGAACACCGGGGAGCTGTTTTTT,CASRDSSNTGELFF
TRBV7-2,12,NA,NA,TRBJ1-1,TGTGCCAGCAGCCTATCTAACACTGAAGCTTTCTTT,CASSLSNTEAFF
TRBV18,16,few,NA,TRBJ2-1,TGTGCCAGCTCACCACCAATCAGACTACCCTACAATGAGCAGTTCTTC,CASSPPIRLPYNEQFF
TRBV30,13,NA,TRBD1,TRBJ1-2,TGTGCCTGGGGAGACAGGGCCCTCTATGGCTACACCTTC,CAWGDRALYGYTF
TRBV11-2,14,NA,NA,TRBJ1-2,TGTGCCAGCAGCTTAGCTGGGGGGGTCTATGGCTACACCTTC,CASSLAGGVYGYTF
TRBV7-8,16,few,NA,TRBJ1-6,TGTGCCAGCAGCCCGGGAGGAGGCTCCTATAATTCACCCCTCCACTTT,CASSPGGGSYNSPLHF
TRBV5-6,13,few,NA,TRBJ1-2,TGTGCCAGCAGCTTCAGAAACGGGGAGGGCTACACCTTC,CASSFRNGEGYTF
TRBV2,15,once,TRBD2,TRBJ2-2,TGTGCCAGCAGCTACGGGGGGGCGAACACCGGGGAGCTGTTTTTT,CASSYGGANTGELFF
TRBV29-1,13,NA,NA,TRBJ2-7,TGCAGCGTTGAAGGCCGGGGTACCTACGAGCAGTACTTC,CSVEGRGTYEQYF
TRBV19,15,NA,NA,TRBJ2-6,TGTGCCAGTAGTACCAAGAGCTCTGGGGCCAACGTCCTGACTTTC,CASSTKSSGANVLTF
TRBV6-5,13,NA,NA,TRBJ2-1,TGTGCCAGCAGTTACAAGGAGAACAATGAGCAGTTCTTC,CASSYKENNEQFF
TRBV12-3/TRBV12-4,13,NA,NA,TRBJ2-3,TGTGCCAGCAGAGTCACAGGGACAGATACGCAGTATTTT,CASRVTGTDTQYF
TRBV1,15,NA,NA,TRBJ1-5,TGCACCAGCAGCCAACGCCAGGGGAGGGATCAGCCCCAGCATTTT,CTSSQRQGRDQPQHF
TRBV30,15,NA,TRBD2,TRBJ2-3,TGTGCCTGGGGGGGGGAAGCCGGCGGCCCAGATACGCAGTATTTT,CAWGGEAGGPDTQYF
TRBV2,15,NA,NA,TRBJ1-4,TGTGCCAGCAGTGCCTTCCGGGGGAATAATGAAAAACTGTTTTTT,CASSAFRGNNEKLFF
TRBV5-1,13,NA,NA,TRBJ2-1,TGCGCCAGCAGCTTTAGCGGTGACAATGAGCAGTTCTTC,CASSFSGDNEQFF
TRBV25-1,15,NA,TRBD1,TRBJ1-3,TGTGCCAGCAGAGCTCTTGGACAGGAAGGAAACACCATATATTTT,CASRALGQEGNTIYF
TRBV6-5,16,NA,NA,TRBJ1-1,TGTGCCAGCAGTTACTCCCTGGGGGGCGGGGGAACTGAAGCTTTCTTT,CASSYSLGGGGTEAFF
TRBV13,17,NA,NA,TRBJ2-2,TGTGCCAGCAGCCCACCCCTTGCAGGGCCGCGCGTCGGGGAGCTGTTTTTT,CASSPPLAGPRVGELFF
TRBV2,17,NA,NA,TRBJ2-3,TGTGCCAGCAAATTCCCAGCTGGGGCGGCTAACACAGATACGCAGTATTTT,CASKFPAGAANTDTQYF
TRBV5-6,14,NA,NA,TRBJ2-7,TGTGCCAGCAGCCAAGGGTGGGGGGAGTACGAGCAGTACTTC,CASSQGWGEYEQYF
TRBV2,14,NA,NA,TRBJ1-2,TGTGCCAGCAGTGAAATACAGGGTAACTATGGCTACACCTTC,CASSEIQGNYGYTF
TRBV5-3,14,few,NA,TRBJ1-2,TGTGCCAGGGTAGGGCGGGGGAGGAACTATGGCTACACCTTC,CARVGRGRNYGYTF
TRBV7-9,15,once,NA,TRBJ1-6,TGTGCCAGCAGCTCGATGACAGGCCCCAATTCACCCCTCCACTTT,CASSSMTGPNSPLHF
TRBV7-9,14,once,NA,TRBJ2-1,TGTGCCAGCAGCTTCGATAGGGGAAGCAATGAGCAGTTCTTC,CASSFDRGSNEQFF
TRBV4-2,15,NA,TRBD1,TRBJ1-2,TGTGCCAGCAGCCTTAGGGACCGGGACAGCCATGGCTACACCTTC,CASSLRDRDSHGYTF
TRBV6-2/TRBV6-3,13,NA,NA,TRBJ2-1,TGTGCCAGCAGCACAAGCTCCTACAATGAGCAGTTCTTC,CASSTSSYNEQFF
TRBV3-1/TRBV3-2,15,NA,TRBD1,TRBJ1-6,TGTGCCAGCAGCCTCTCGGACAGGGGGCCTTCACCCCTCCACTTT,CASSLSDRGPSPLHF
TRBV5-4,15,NA,TRBD2,TRBJ2-3,TGTGCCAGCAGCTTGGGGACTAGCTTTGGGGATACGCAGTATTTT,CASSLGTSFGDTQYF
TRBV3-1/TRBV3-2,15,once,NA,TRBJ1-2,TGTGCCAGCAGCCACGGGGGGGGTGTCGGCTATGGCTACACCTTC,CASSHGGGVGYGYTF
TRBV29-1,11,NA,NA,TRBJ2-5,TGCAGCGCGATCAGGGGAGAGACCCAGTACTTC,CSAIRGETQYF
TRBV21-1,11,few,NA,TRBJ1-5,TGTGCCAATCTACAGGGCCAGCCCCAGCATTTT,CANLQGQPQHF
TRBV9,15,NA,TRBD1,TRBJ1-1,TGTGCCAGCAGCCCACAGGGGCTCCAGAACACTGAAGCTTTCTTT,CASSPQGLQNTEAFF
TRBV5-1,14,once,TRBD1,TRBJ2-2,TGCGCCAGCAGCCGACAGGGGAACACCGGGGAGCTGTTTTTT,CASSRQGNTGELFF
TRBV30,13,NA,TRBD1,TRBJ1-1,TGTGCCTGGAGGACAGGGCGAGATACTGAAGCTTTCTTT,CAWRTGRDTEAFF
TRBV28,16,few,NA,TRBJ2-7,TGTGCCAGCAGACGAGGACAGTATACGAGCTCCTACGAGCAGTACTTC,CASRRGQYTSSYEQYF
TRBV12-3/TRBV12-4,12,NA,NA,TRBJ1-1,TGTGCCAGCAGTTTACCAATCACTGAAGCTTTCTTT,CASSLPITEAFF
TRBV9,14,NA,NA,TRBJ1-1,TGTGCCAGCAGCGCCTCGCAGATGAACACTGAAGCTTTCTTT,CASSASQMNTEAFF
TRBV5-4,14,NA,NA,TRBJ1-6,TGTGCCAGCAGCATCGACGGAGTGGATTCACCCCTCCACTTT,CASSIDGVDSPLHF
TRBV4-3,14,once,NA,TRBJ1-1,TGCGCCAGCAGCCAAGAGGGGCCAGTCACTGAAGCTTTCTTT,CASSQEGPVTEAFF
TRBV9,15,NA,TRBD2,TRBJ2-1,TGTGCCAGCAGCGCCGGGACTAACTCCTACAATGAGCAGTTCTTC,CASSAGTNSYNEQFF
TRBV28,18,NA,TRBD1,TRBJ2-3,TGTGCCAGCACCCTGGCCTGGAGGACAGGGGGCTTGTCAGATACGCAGTATTTT,CASTLAWRTGGLSDTQYF
TRBV7-3,12,NA,NA,TRBJ2-1,TGTGCCAGCAGCTTCGTCCGCGGTGAGCAGTTCTTC,CASSFVRGEQFF
TRBV6-5,14,few,TRBD1,TRBJ2-1,TGTGCCAGCAGTTCCCTGAGGGGGCCCAATGAGCAGTTCTTC,CASSSLRGPNEQFF
TRBV7-6,13,NA,NA,TRBJ2-7,TGTGCCAGCAGCTTCGATCAGGGCTACGAGCAGTACTTC,CASSFDQGYEQYF
TRBV11-3,13,NA,NA,TRBJ2-5,TGTGCCAGCAGCCGGGACTCACAAGAGACCCAGTACTTC,CASSRDSQETQYF
TRBV5-4,18,NA,NA,TRBJ1-1,TGTGCCAGCAGCAACCTTCAGGGCTTAGGGGCCATGAACACTGAAGCTTTCTTT,CASSNLQGLGAMNTEAFF
TRBV12-3/TRBV12-4,13,few,NA,TRBJ1-2,TGTGCCAGCAGTTCAGGGCGTTATGATGGCTACACCTTC,CASSSGRYDGYTF
TRBV19,14,NA,NA,TRBJ1-1,TGTGCCAGTAGTATATTTAGGGGGAACACTGAAGCTTTCTTT,CASSIFRGNTEAFF